Below are 5 T cell receptor beta chains sequenced from a single sample in a study of CD8 T cells in Susac syndrome (dated by TCRdb to 2018 to 2020). Library creation used the immunoSEQ multiplex PCR assay. RNA was extracted using the RNeasy kit, and about 0.5 to 1 ug of the RNA was reverse transcribed with random hexamers. The public sequencing data were trimmed at Q25 with fastp and processed into clonotypes with MiXCR by TCRdb, which kept only in-frame beta chains. Identical CDR3 proteins give one entry, which carries the most common genes and DNA. Present in this sample are approximately 160,000 distinct CDR3 sequences, approximately 93% of which were seen just once. The ten biggest clones cover almost 0.095% of the sample. Source material: CD4+ T cells from PBMCs. Source of these receptors: a human donor with multiple sclerosis.

This sequence joins TRBV20-1 and TRBJ1-5; perhaps TRBD1 as D (6 bases). This CDR3 region has 14 residues. Per the germline V gene, CDR1 is DFQATT and CDR2 is SNEGSKA (reference sequence). Trimming pared 0 bases from V and 5 bases from J, leaving 11 bases between. The CDR3 DNA reads TGCAGTGCTAGAGATCGGGACACCCATCAGCCCCAGCATTTT. This sequence encodes CSARDRDTHQPQHF.

The chain has TRBV20-1 and TRBJ1-1; D may be TRBD1 (6 bases). Trimming stripped 0 bases from V and 1 base from J, with 18 bases between. The length of the CDR3 is 17 residues. From germline, CDR1 is DFQATT and CDR2 SNEGSKA (reference sequence). CDR3 in amino acids: CSARDLGAGLKNTEAFF. The CDR3 DNA reads as TGCAGTGCTAGAGATCTGGGGGCTGGGCTGAAGAACACTGAAGCTTTCTTT.

The chain recombines TRBV13 with TRBJ2-1, with D possibly being TRBD2 (5 bases). The V end lost 5 bases, the J end lost 7 bases, and 18 bases lay between the germline ends. The CDR3 is 15 residues long. The germline gives CDR1 PRHDT, CDR2 FYEKMQ (reference sequence). CDR3 nucleotide sequence: TGTGCCAGCAGCACCCCCGCCCTCCCGGGGAATGAGCAGTTCTTC. Translated, it gives CASSTPALPGNEQFF.

The rearrangement joins TRBV27 to TRBJ1-5, with 7 bases identical to TRBD1. With V trimmed by 6 bases and J by 7 bases, 12 bases remained unmatched. From germline, CDR1 is MNHEY and CDR2 SMNVEV (reference sequence). The CDR3 covers 15 residues. This CDR3 is CASSSYGGGGQPQHF. The CDR3 coding sequence is TGTGCCAGCAGCTCCTACGGGGGAGGGGGCCAGCCCCAGCATTTT.

V gene TRBV3-1 combines with J gene TRBJ2-7, with a tentative D call TRBD1 (5 bases). CDR1 is LGHDT, CDR2 YNNKEL, per germline (reference sequence). The CDR3 extends over 14 amino acids. V dropped 9 bases and J dropped 5 bases, with 20 bases sitting between them. The DNA of the CDR3 is TGTGCCAGTTCCGCCCCAGGGCAGGTGAACGAGCAGTACTTC. Protein sequence: CASSAPGQVNEQYF.